The present TCR beta chain was sequenced within a study of cytomegalovirus exposure and HLA in healthy donors. From germline, CDR1 is ENHRY and CDR2 SYGVKD. The V and J ends lost 6 bases and 3 bases, in that order; junction bases with no gene match: 4. CDR3 length equals 14 residues. As for this clone: Its antigen is not known.

The method was immunoSEQ multiplex PCR; TCRdb's version includes in-frame clones alone and lacks a portion of them. This sample has roughly 350,000 clones, with more than 80% found just once. Findings and caveats of the study: Confirmation in vitro established that a few CMV-associated chains were specific for CMV antigens. Reportedly, cytomegalovirus status was diagnosed with high sensitivity and specificity.

The chain combines TRBV10-3 with TRBJ2-7; 11 nucleotides agree with TRBD1. This receptor was obtained from a woman aged 18-29 years in good health and CMV-seronegative. Sequences were obtained from PBMCs. In nucleotides, the CDR3 is TGTGCCATCAGCATTGGGACAGGGGGCTACGAGCAGTACTTC. Residues: CAISIGTGGYEQYF.